This record concerns one T cell receptor (beta chain) sequence. The time point was: blood 4 weeks post-SBRT, at nephrectomy. Regarding treatment: 15 Gy SBRT to primary tumor, nephrectomy 4 weeks later. The entry originates in a study of radiation and T cells in renal cell carcinoma. Repertoires were generated with immunoSEQ multiplex PCR, while TCRdb's copy carries only in-frame clones and drops some. The sample has under 100,000 clones; more than 65% are singletons. Between the trimmed V and J ends, which lost 6 bases and 1 base, there was a span of 11 bases. CDR1 is MNHEY, CDR2 SMNVEV, per germline (reference sequence). The CDR3 sequence is 14 residues long.

The chain links TRBV27 to TRBJ2-3; D is perhaps TRBD1 (5 bases). Sample: blood, taken from a patient whose treatment included radiotherapy and nephrectomy. The source of this sequence is a man aged 60 to 69 with renal cell carcinoma. The CDR3: CASSPQGRTDTQYF. CDR3 in DNA: TGTGCCAGCAGCCCCCAGGGCCGCACAGATACGCAGTATTTT.